One and the same sample provided the 26 T cell receptor beta chains below, sequenced in a study of shared T cell receptors in the human thymus (dated by TCRdb to the early 2020s). Library prep was done by the immunoSEQ multiplex PCR assay. TCRdb took this table from immuneACCESS and kept in-frame rearrangements with V and J called. Such tables lack part of the clones; where checked against another copy, unresolved V genes explain under half of the gap, and the rest is unexplained. The sample profile shows roughly 560,000 clones; more than 75% of them were found once. The ten most abundant clones make up more than 0.01% of the sample. In addition, the sample was reused for a study of human thymus T cells.

The sequenced sample consisted of thymocytes. These receptors all stem from a boy under three years old with a congenital heart defect. Donor details come from another sample of the same person, matched by shared clones.

The table lists this clone with a few counts. This chain joins TRBV6-1 and TRBJ1-6; 7 bases map to TRBD1. The length of the CDR3 is 19 residues. CDR1 and CDR2 from the germline V gene are MNHNS and SASEGT. The ends lost 3 bases at V and 7 bases at J; junction bases unmatched: 18. DNA for the CDR3: TGTGCCAGCAGTGATACCCAACCGGACAGGAGGCGGTGGAATTCACCCCTCCACTTT. Translating gives CASSDTQPDRRRWNSPLHF.

The chain carries TRBV15 and TRBJ2-1, with 8 bases lining up with TRBD2. V was pared by 6 bases and J by 9 bases, with 16 bases of the junction left unmatched. The germline gives CDR1 LNHNV, CDR2 YYDKDF (reference sequence). This CDR3 has 16 residues. The CDR3 DNA reads TGTGCCACCAGTCCGTCCCCCCGGCGGGAGGTTAGTGAGCAGTTCTTC. This encodes CATSPSPRREVSEQFF.

This clone appeared once. V is TRBV15 and J is TRBJ2-7, with 10 bases identical to TRBD2. The CDR3 is made up of 17 amino acids. Germline assignment: CDR1 LNHNV and CDR2 YYDKDF (reference sequence). The ends lost 6 bases at V and 5 bases at J; junction bases unmatched: 16. This chain's CDR3 is CATRSGTSDMEYDEQYF. CDR3 sequence (DNA): TGTGCCACCAGGAGCGGGACTAGCGATATGGAATACGACGAGCAGTACTTC. Looking up the rest from reference TRBV15 and TRBJ2-7 gives the full variable domain: DAMVIQNPRYQVTQFGKPVTLSCSQTLNHNVMYWYQQKSSQAPKLLFHYYDKDFNNEADTPDNFQSRRPNTSFCFLDIRSPGLGDTAMYLCATRSGTSDMEYDEQYFGPGTRLTVT.

The chain carries TRBV27 and TRBJ2-1, with 12 bases identical to TRBD2. This CDR3 region has 17 residues. In germline, CDR1 is MNHEY, CDR2 SMNVEV (reference sequence). After removal of 5 bases from V and 10 bases from J, the junction contained 15 bases not matched to a gene. The CDR3 bases are TGTGCCAGCAGTCGACTAGCGGGAGAGTTAGGGTTGAGGGAGCAGTTCTTC. Its protein product is CASSRLAGELGLREQFF.

The V and J genes are TRBV25-1 and TRBJ1-2, with TRBD1 matching over 8 bases. V shed 6 bases and J 4 bases; nucleotides not matched to a gene: 7. The CDR3 covers 14 residues. The germline V gene encodes CDR1 MGHDK and CDR2 SYGVNS. The chain's CDR3 is CASRGIGQGYGYTF. DNA of the CDR3: TGTGCCAGCAGGGGGATTGGACAGGGCTATGGCTACACCTTC.

The chain carries TRBV12-2 and TRBJ2-7; the table's TRBD2 call for D was not verified on the DNA. TRBV12-2 constitutes a pseudogene. This CDR3 comprises 16 residues. The CDR3 here is CASRLGGTSGAYEQYF. The CDR3 DNA reads as TGTGCAAGTCGCTTAGGGGGGACTAGCGGGGCCTACGAGCAGTACTTC.

This clone was seen a single time. The chain has TRBV6-1 and TRBJ1-4, with 10 bases identical to TRBD1. The CDR3 loop spans 14 amino acids. Germline loops: CDR1 MNHNS, CDR2 SASEGT. Germline trimming cut 4 bases from V and 5 bases from J; bases unmatched to any gene: 1. This CDR3 reads CASSGQGANEKLFF. Here the CDR3 DNA reads TGTGCCAGCAGTGGACAGGGGGCGAATGAAAAACTGTTTTTT.

The chain is built from TRBV27 and TRBJ2-3; possible D gene TRBD1, 6 bases. This CDR3 contains 17 residues. V gave up 5 bases and J gave up 0 bases, with 18 bases separating them. CDR1 MNHEY and CDR2 SMNVEV come from the germline V gene (reference sequence). The CDR3 loop reads CASSPTGPPPSTDTQYF. DNA of the CDR3: TGTGCCAGCAGTCCCACAGGGCCCCCACCTAGCACAGATACGCAGTATTTT.

CDR3 loop: CASRGGPYNEQFF. CDR3 DNA: TGTGCCAGCAGGGGTGGGCCCTACAATGAGCAGTTCTTC. The chain uses TRBV2 and TRBJ2-1; unclear D gene. The CDR3 contains 13 residues. Trimming removed 6 bases at V and 2 bases at J, with 8 bases between. Germline assignment: CDR1 SNHLY and CDR2 FYNNEI. Drawing the rest from reference TRBV2 and TRBJ2-1, the complete variable domain is EPEVTQTPSHQVTQMGQEVILRCVPISNHLYFYWYRQILGQKVEFLVSFYNNEISEKSEIFDDQFSVERPDGSNFTLKIRSTKLEDSAMYFCASRGGPYNEQFFGPGTRLTVL.

This clone was seen just once. This chain joins TRBV27 and TRBJ1-1; maybe TRBD1 (5 bases). The CDR3 is 15 residues long. Trimming removed 8 bases from V and 1 base from J, with 17 bases in between. Germline CDR1 reads MNHEY; CDR2 reads SMNVEV (reference sequence). This chain's CDR3 is CASLNRGGWNTEAFF. The CDR3 region has the DNA TGTGCCAGCCTTAACCGCGGGGGTTGGAACACTGAAGCTTTCTTT.

The rearrangement links TRBV19 to TRBJ1-5; no reliable D call. The CDR3 contains 15 residues. Germline CDR1 LNHDA, CDR2 SQIVND (reference sequence). V lost 7 bases and J lost 2, with 15 bases in between. CDR3 bases: TGTGCCAGTACCACGGGGAGGCTGGGCAATCAGCCCCAGCATTTT. Protein sequence: CASTTGRLGNQPQHF.

The CDR3 DNA reads TGCGCCAGCAGTTCGACAGGGAACTATGGCTACACCTTC. Amino acids: CASSSTGNYGYTF. J is TRBJ1-2 and V is TRBV10-1, with 7 nucleotides matching TRBD1. The CDR3 length is 13 residues. The germline gives CDR1 WNHNN, CDR2 SYGVQD (reference sequence). After removal of 5 bases from V and 2 bases from J, the junction contained 2 bases not matched to a gene.

This rearrangement joins TRBV30 to TRBJ2-7; maybe TRBD1 (6 bases). Germline values: CDR1 GTSNPN, CDR2 SVGIG (reference sequence). V was trimmed by 3 bases and J by 3 bases, leaving 12 bases between them. The CDR3 has 13 residues. The CDR3 bases are TGTGCCTGGAGACCGAGGGGGAACTACGAGCAGTACTTC. It codes for CAWRPRGNYEQYF.

The chain recombines TRBV15 with TRBJ2-1; TRBD2 matches at 11 bases. The CDR3 is made up of 17 amino acids. Germline V CDR1 and CDR2: LNHNV, YYDKDF (reference sequence). Trimming took 7 bases from V and 6 from J; bases not matched to a gene: 14. The DNA for the CDR3 is TGTGCCACCAACGTGAGACTAGCGGGAAGTAGGGGCAATGAGCAGTTCTTC. Encoded protein: CATNVRLAGSRGNEQFF.

The chain couples TRBV7-8 to TRBJ2-1; 14 bases align to TRBD2. The CDR3 is made up of 16 amino acids. Losses at the gene ends were 5 bases for V and 4 bases for J; bases not matched to a gene: 4. Germline CDR1 SGHVS, CDR2 FQNEAQ. The CDR3 DNA reads TGTGCCAGCAGCCGGACTAGCGGGAGGACATACAATGAGCAGTTCTTC. Its protein product is CASSRTSGRTYNEQFF.

V usage is TRBV27 and J usage is TRBJ2-4, with TRBD2 matching over 8 bases. CDR1 and CDR2 (germline): MNHEY, SMNVEV (reference sequence). The junction had 4 bases not matched to a gene; V was cut back by 0 bases and J by 6 bases. This CDR3 spans 15 amino acids. The CDR3 reads CASSLSSSGGNIQYF. The CDR3 DNA reads TGTGCCAGCAGTTTATCGTCCAGCGGGGGAAACATTCAGTACTTC.

The V call is TRBV18, the J call TRBJ2-7; 7 bases map to TRBD2. The germline gives CDR1 KGHSH, CDR2 LQKENI. With V trimmed by 3 bases and J by 2 bases, 1 base remained unmatched. There are 13 residues in the CDR3. The CDR3 reads CASSPREAYEQYF. CDR3 nucleotide sequence: TGTGCCAGCTCACCCCGGGAGGCCTACGAGCAGTACTTC.

The chain employs TRBV28 and TRBJ2-7; 14 bases fit TRBD2. Per the germline V gene, CDR1 is MDHEN and CDR2 is SYDVKM. The CDR3 has 16 residues. The trim removed 5 bases at V and 6 bases at J, leaving 9 bases unmatched. The CDR3 spells CASSTRQGLAGGEQYF. The CDR3 region has the DNA TGTGCCAGCAGTACCCGACAAGGACTAGCGGGGGGCGAGCAGTACTTC.

The chain links TRBV28 to TRBJ2-1, with TRBD1 identical over 10 bases. Looked up from germline, CDR1 is MDHEN and CDR2 is SYDVKM. The ends lost 4 bases at V and 4 bases at J; junction bases unmatched: 1. The CDR3 runs 14 residues. The CDR3 spells CASSSGQGYNEQFF. The CDR3 DNA follows: TGTGCCAGCAGTTCGGGACAGGGGTACAATGAGCAGTTCTTC.

The chain recombines TRBV4-1 with TRBJ2-3; D may be TRBD1 (6 bases). The CDR3 is made up of 15 amino acids. With 1 base removed from V and 1 base from J, the gap between germline ends came to 9 bases. Per the germline V gene, CDR1 is MGHRA and CDR2 is YSYEKL. This CDR3 reads CASSQGTGRTDTQYF. Here the CDR3 DNA reads TGCGCCAGCAGCCAAGGAACAGGGCGCACAGATACGCAGTATTTT.

The V call is TRBV2, the J call TRBJ2-3; TRBD2 matches at 11 bases. The germline V gene encodes CDR1 SNHLY and CDR2 FYNNEI. V trimming: 6 bases; J trimming: 3 bases; junction bases outside the gene matches: 14. The CDR3 covers 18 residues. CDR3 nucleotide sequence: TGTGCCAGCAGCCTAGCGGGAGGAAGGGTTTTGGCAACAGATACGCAGTATTTT. It yields the protein CASSLAGGRVLATDTQYF.

This clone was counted between two and nine times. The genes are TRBV11-2 and TRBJ1-3; D might be TRBD1 (5 bases). This CDR3 contains 15 residues. From germline, CDR1 is SGHAT and CDR2 FQNNGV. The ends were cut back, 5 bases at V and 0 bases at J, with 11 bases in the middle. The CDR3 is CASSLDGGSGNTIYF. The CDR3 DNA is TGTGCCAGCAGCCTGGACGGGGGCTCTGGAAACACCATATATTTT. The full variable domain, completed using reference TRBV11-2 and TRBJ1-3, is EAGVAQSPRYKIIEKRQSVAFWCNPISGHATLYWYQQILGQGPKLLIQFQNNGVVDDSQLPKDRFSAERLKGVDSTLKIQPAKLEDSAVYLCASSLDGGSGNTIYFGEGSWLTVV.

This chain links TRBV11-2 with TRBJ2-7; 8 bases agree with TRBD2. The CDR3 sequence is 19 residues long. CDR1 and CDR2 (germline): SGHAT, FQNNGV. The trim removed 5 bases at V and 2 bases at J, leaving 20 bases unmatched. This CDR3 reads CASSGSPRGGTRPTYEQYF. DNA of the CDR3: TGTGCCAGCAGCGGAAGCCCCAGGGGAGGGACTAGGCCTACCTACGAGCAGTACTTC.

The J gene is TRBJ2-2, the V gene TRBV6-5; D possibly corresponds to TRBD1 (6 bases). Per germline, CDR1 MNHEY and CDR2 SVGAGI. The CDR3 length is 16 residues. V lost 2 bases and J 2 bases, leaving 12 bases between the germline ends. Written as DNA, the CDR3 is TGTGCCAGCAGTTACAGGCAGGGGCCCAACACCGGGGAGCTGTTTTTT. Protein: CASSYRQGPNTGELFF.

This clone occurred once. The chain is built from TRBV5-6 and TRBJ1-5; 9 bases are a match to TRBD1. The germline V gene has CDR1 SGHDT and CDR2 YYEEEE. V dropped 3 bases and J dropped 7; count of bases not matched to a gene: 11. This CDR3 spans 16 amino acids. CDR3 sequence (DNA): TGTGCCAGCAGCTCGTACCCTGGACAGGGGTACCAGCCCCAGCATTTT. It is translated as CASSSYPGQGYQPQHF.

The chain has TRBV5-1 and TRBJ2-1; D remains ambiguous. V was shortened by 7 bases and J by 5 bases, with 13 bases between the two germline ends. This CDR3 spans 13 amino acids. Per the germline V gene, CDR1 is SGHRS and CDR2 is YFSETQ. The CDR3 spells CASRSPPHNEQFF. CDR3 coding DNA: TGCGCCAGCCGGAGTCCCCCTCACAATGAGCAGTTCTTC. Full variable domain (outside the CDR3, taken from reference TRBV5-1 and TRBJ2-1): KAGVTQTPRYLIKTRGQQVTLSCSPISGHRSVSWYQQTPGQGLQFLFEYFSETQRNKGNFPGRFSGRQFSNSRSEMNVSTLELGDSALYLCASRSPPHNEQFFGPGTRLTVL.